This record concerns one T cell receptor (beta chain) sequence. Its antigen is still unknown. No donor was unhealthy or non-Caucasian. This specimen comes from a study of identical twins. Study-level findings and limits: In drawing conclusions, the study used cross-sectional statistical analysis and did not follow the same donors.

In TCRdb, the 5' RACE reads were re-called with MiXCR into one record per CDR3 protein. The sample lists some 460,000 distinct CDR3 sequences; 13% to 15% were seen once. Trimming pared 7 bases from V and 2 bases from J, leaving 8 bases between. There are 12 residues in the CDR3. Germline V gene lookup returns CDR1 MDHEN and CDR2 SYDVKM. These sequences were also reported in another study, on yellow fever vaccine responses in identical twins.

The clonotype originates from a young woman in good health. The sequenced sample was CD4+ T cells sorted from blood. The chain links TRBV28 to TRBJ2-5; no reliable D call. The CDR3 DNA reads TGTGCCAGCAATACACTGCAAGAGACCCAGTACTTC. Translated, it gives CASNTLQETQYF.